The 10 T cell receptor beta chains below all came from one sample that was sequenced in a study of chemoradiotherapy in HPV16-positive cancers. Method: immunoSEQ multiplex PCR; TCRdb's copy keeps in-frame clones and lacks some. The sample gives approximately 19,000 clones, around 87% of which show up once; more than 2% is in the top ten. Here the sequenced sample was blood, taken from a patient who underwent chemoradiotherapy. These receptors came from a human donor with HPV-associated anogenital cancer.

CDR3 DNA sequence: TGCGCCAGCAGCTCGGGAACCCCGGGACTAGCGGTTGTAAGCTCCTACAATGAGCAGTTCTTC. Translation gives CASSSGTPGLAVVSSYNEQFF. V and J are TRBV5-1 and TRBJ2-1, with 11 bases that match TRBD2. Germline V lookup: CDR1 SGHRS, CDR2 YFSETQ. The CDR3 contains 21 residues. Trimming cost V 3 bases and J 0 bases; bases outside gene matches: 17.

The genes are TRBV7-2 and TRBJ2-3; D remains unclear. CDR3 length: 11 residues. CDR1 is SGHTA, CDR2 FQGNSA, per germline. Deletions cut 4 bases from V and 10 bases from J, with 9 bases between. The CDR3 sequence is CASSSGRAQYF. CDR3 nucleotide sequence: TGTGCCAGCAGCTCCGGACGAGCGCAGTATTTT.

V and J are TRBV6-4 and TRBJ1-2; D might be TRBD1 (5 bases). The CDR3 is 13 residues long. Germline CDR1 MRHNA, CDR2 SNTAGT. V was cut by 3 bases and J by 2 bases, with 7 bases left in between. The CDR3 here is CASSEGENYGYTF. DNA for the CDR3: TGTGCCAGCAGTGAGGGGGAGAACTATGGCTACACCTTC.

The rearrangement joins TRBV19 to TRBJ2-7; 7 nucleotides match TRBD1. Trimming removed 3 bases from V and 3 bases from J; junction bases left unmatched: 5. Germline CDR1 reads LNHDA; CDR2 reads SQIVND (reference sequence). The CDR3 extends over 14 amino acids. The CDR3 DNA is TGTGCCAGTAGTATCATCCAGGGGGACTACGAGCAGTACTTC. This encodes CASSIIQGDYEQYF.

The chain combines TRBV5-1 with TRBJ1-1; 12 nucleotides agree with TRBD1. The germline V gene encodes CDR1 SGHRS and CDR2 YFSETQ. This CDR3 region has 17 residues. V was clipped by 1 base and J by 3 bases; unmatched bases: 7. DNA of the CDR3: TGCGCCAGCAGCTTGATCGGGACAGGGGGCAGGTACACTGAAGCTTTCTTT. It yields the protein CASSLIGTGGRYTEAFF.

The rearrangement joins TRBV2 to TRBJ2-5; tentatively, D is TRBD1 or TRBD2 (7 bases each). The CDR3 contains 14 residues. Per germline, CDR1 SNHLY and CDR2 FYNNEI. Trimming pared 6 bases from V and 5 bases from J, leaving 16 bases between. For the CDR3, the DNA is TGTGCCAGCAGCTTTCAGGGGGGAGGGGAGACCCAGTACTTC. Amino acid sequence: CASSFQGGGETQYF.

The CDR3 loop is CAISESGQYTEAFF. The CDR3 bases are TGTGCCATCAGTGAGTCGGGCCAGTACACTGAAGCTTTCTTT. This rearrangement joins TRBV10-3 to TRBJ1-1; D remains ambiguous. This CDR3 region has 14 residues. The germline V gene encodes CDR1 ENHRY and CDR2 SYGVKD. With 0 bases removed from V and 3 bases from J, the gap between germline ends came to 8 bases.

The genes are TRBV18 and TRBJ2-6, with a possible D match to TRBD1 (5 bases). The CDR3 spans 16 residues. V lost 5 bases and J lost 0, with 11 bases in between. Germline lookup yields CDR1 KGHSH and CDR2 LQKENI. CDR3 nucleotide sequence: TGTGCCAGCTCATTGACAGAACTCTCTGGGGCCAACGTCCTGACTTTC. Translating gives CASSLTELSGANVLTF. Together with reference TRBV18 and TRBJ2-6, the CDR3 gives the full variable domain: NAGVMQNPRHLVRRRGQEARLRCSPMKGHSHVYWYRQLPEEGLKFMVYLQKENIIDESGMPKERFSAEFPKEGPSILRIQQVVRGDSAAYFCASSLTELSGANVLTFGAGSRLTVL.

The V and J genes are TRBV25-1 and TRBJ2-4; no clear D. The V gene's germline CDR1 is MGHDK and CDR2 SYGVNS. With 6 bases removed from V and 2 bases from J, the gap between germline ends came to 5 bases. The CDR3 totals 12 residues. The CDR3 protein is CASSPTKNIQYF. DNA of the CDR3: TGTGCCAGCAGCCCTACCAAAAACATTCAGTACTTC.

The rearrangement joins TRBV29-1 to TRBJ2-3; 8 bases agree with TRBD2. The V and J ends lost 6 bases and 3 bases, in that order; junction bases with no gene match: 2. Germline assignment: CDR1 SQVTM and CDR2 ANQGSEA. This CDR3 comprises 12 residues. The CDR3 protein is CSVSGGTDTQYF. CDR3 nucleotide sequence: TGCAGCGTATCGGGGGGGACAGATACGCAGTATTTT.